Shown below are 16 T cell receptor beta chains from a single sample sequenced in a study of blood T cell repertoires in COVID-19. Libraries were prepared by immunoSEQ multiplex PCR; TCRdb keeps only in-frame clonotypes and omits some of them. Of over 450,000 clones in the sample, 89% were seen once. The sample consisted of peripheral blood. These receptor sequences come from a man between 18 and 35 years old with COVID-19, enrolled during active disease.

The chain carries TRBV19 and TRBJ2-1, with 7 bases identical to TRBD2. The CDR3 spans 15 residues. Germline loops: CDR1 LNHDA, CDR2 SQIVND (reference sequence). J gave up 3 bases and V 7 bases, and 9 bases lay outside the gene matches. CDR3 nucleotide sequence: TGTGCCAGTACGGGGCGGGGGATCCTCTACAATGAGCAGTTCTTC. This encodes CASTGRGILYNEQFF.

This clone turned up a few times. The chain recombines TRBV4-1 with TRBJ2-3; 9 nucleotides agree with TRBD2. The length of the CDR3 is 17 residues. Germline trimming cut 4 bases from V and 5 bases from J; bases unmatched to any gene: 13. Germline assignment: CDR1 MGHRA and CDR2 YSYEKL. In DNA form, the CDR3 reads TGCGCCAGCAGCCCCGGAAGGGCTAGCGGGATTGGAGATACGCAGTATTTT. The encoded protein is CASSPGRASGIGDTQYF.

The CDR3 here is CASSSGGPDTQYF. In nucleotides, the CDR3 is TGTGCCAGCAGTAGCGGGGGGCCGGATACGCAGTATTTT. This chain uses TRBV6-6 with TRBJ2-3, with 9 bases lining up with TRBD2. J lost 6 bases, V lost 5 bases, and 3 bases had no gene match. This CDR3 has 13 residues. The germline gives CDR1 MNHNY, CDR2 SVGAGI (reference sequence).

CDR3 residues: CASSFRGRRKLFF. CDR3 nucleotides: TGTGCCAGCAGCTTTAGGGGAAGGAGAAAACTGTTTTTT. The chain combines TRBV7-2 with TRBJ1-4; TRBD1 might be the D (5 bases). The CDR3 totals 13 residues. Trimming pared 3 bases from V and 10 bases from J, leaving 12 bases between. Germline V gives CDR1 SGHTA, CDR2 FQGNSA.

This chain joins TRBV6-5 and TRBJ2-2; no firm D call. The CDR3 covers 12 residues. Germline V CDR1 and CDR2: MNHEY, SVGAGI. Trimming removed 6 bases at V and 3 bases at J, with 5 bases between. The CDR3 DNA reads TGTGCCAGCAGAGCTCACACCGGGGAGCTGTTTTTT. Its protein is CASRAHTGELFF.

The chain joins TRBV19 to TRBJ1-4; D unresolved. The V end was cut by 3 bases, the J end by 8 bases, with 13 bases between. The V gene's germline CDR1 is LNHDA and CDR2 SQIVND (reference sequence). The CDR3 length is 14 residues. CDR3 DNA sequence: TGTGCCAGTAGTATGATCGACACTCCGGAAAAACTGTTTTTT. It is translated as CASSMIDTPEKLFF.

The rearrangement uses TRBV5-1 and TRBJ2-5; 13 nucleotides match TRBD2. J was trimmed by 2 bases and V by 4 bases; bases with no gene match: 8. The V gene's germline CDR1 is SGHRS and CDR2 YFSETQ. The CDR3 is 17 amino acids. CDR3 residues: CASSPGLAGIEQETQYF. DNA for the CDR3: TGCGCCAGCAGCCCGGGACTAGCGGGGATAGAACAAGAGACCCAGTACTTC.

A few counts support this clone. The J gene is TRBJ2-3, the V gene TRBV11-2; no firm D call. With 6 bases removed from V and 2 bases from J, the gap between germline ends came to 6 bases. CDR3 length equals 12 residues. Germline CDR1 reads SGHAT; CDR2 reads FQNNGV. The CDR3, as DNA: TGTGCCAGCAGTCCTACCACAGATACGCAGTATTTT. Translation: CASSPTTDTQYF.

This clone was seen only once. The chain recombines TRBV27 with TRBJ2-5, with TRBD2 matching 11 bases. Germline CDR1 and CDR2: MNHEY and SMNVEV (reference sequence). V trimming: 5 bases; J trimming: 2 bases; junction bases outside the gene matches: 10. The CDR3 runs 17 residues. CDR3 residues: CASSLFGGLAEQETQYF. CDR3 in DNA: TGTGCCAGCAGTCTTTTTGGGGGACTAGCGGAGCAAGAGACCCAGTACTTC.

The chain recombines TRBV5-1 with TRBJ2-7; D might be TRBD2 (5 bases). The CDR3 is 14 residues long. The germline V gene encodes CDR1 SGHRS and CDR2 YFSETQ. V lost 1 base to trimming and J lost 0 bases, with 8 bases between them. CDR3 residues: CASSLSAGSYEQYF. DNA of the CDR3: TGCGCCAGCAGCTTGTCGGCGGGCTCCTACGAGCAGTACTTC.

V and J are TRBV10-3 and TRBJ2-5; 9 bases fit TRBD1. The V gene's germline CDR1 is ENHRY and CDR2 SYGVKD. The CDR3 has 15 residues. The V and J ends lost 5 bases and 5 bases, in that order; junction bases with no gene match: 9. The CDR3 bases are TGTGCCATCAGTAAACGGACAGGGGTAGGGGAGACCCAGTACTTC. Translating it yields CAISKRTGVGETQYF.

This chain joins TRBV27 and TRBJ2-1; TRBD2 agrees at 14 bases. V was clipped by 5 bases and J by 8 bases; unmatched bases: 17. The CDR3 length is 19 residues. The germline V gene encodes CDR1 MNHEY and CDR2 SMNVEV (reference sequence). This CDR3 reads CASSPTSGRAPPIHHEQFF. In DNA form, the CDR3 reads TGTGCCAGCAGTCCGACTAGCGGGAGGGCCCCTCCAATTCACCATGAGCAGTTCTTC.

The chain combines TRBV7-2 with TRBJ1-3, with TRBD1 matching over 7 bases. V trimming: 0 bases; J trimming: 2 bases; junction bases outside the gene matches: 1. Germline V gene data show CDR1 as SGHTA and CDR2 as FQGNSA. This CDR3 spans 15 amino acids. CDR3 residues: CASSLAGTAGNTIYF. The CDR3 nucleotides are TGTGCCAGCAGCTTAGCCGGGACAGCTGGAAACACCATATATTTT.

Here the CDR3 reads CASSRQRQGVTEAFF. CDR3 coding DNA: TGTGCCAGCAGCCGCCAGAGACAGGGTGTCACTGAAGCTTTCTTT. This chain connects TRBV14 to TRBJ1-1; TRBD1 matches at 7 bases. V dropped 4 bases and J dropped 4; count of bases not matched to a gene: 9. CDR1 is SGHDN, CDR2 FVKESK, per germline. The CDR3 contains 15 residues.

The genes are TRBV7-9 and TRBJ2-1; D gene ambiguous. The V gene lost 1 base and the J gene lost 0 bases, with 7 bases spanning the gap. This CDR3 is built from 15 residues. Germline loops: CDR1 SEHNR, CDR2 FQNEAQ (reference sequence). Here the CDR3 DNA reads TGTGCCAGCAGCTTAGTCGGTAGCTCCTACAATGAGCAGTTCTTC. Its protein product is CASSLVGSSYNEQFF.

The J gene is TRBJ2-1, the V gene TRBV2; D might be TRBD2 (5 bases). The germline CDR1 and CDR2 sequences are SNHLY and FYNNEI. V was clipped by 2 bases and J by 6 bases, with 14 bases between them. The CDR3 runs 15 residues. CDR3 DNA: TGTGCCAGCAGTGAACTCGAGGGCTCAACCAATGAGCAGTTCTTC. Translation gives CASSELEGSTNEQFF.